This TCR beta chain was sequenced during a study of CD8+ T cells in alopecia areata. General study results and limits: Especially in alopecia totalis/universalis, lesional scalp showed greater clonality than normal scalp did.

V shed 3 bases and J 8 bases; nucleotides not matched to a gene: 6. The germline V gene has CDR1 GTSNPN and CDR2 SVGIG (reference sequence). The length of the CDR3 is 14 residues. A note on this clone: Antigen unknown.

cDNA reverse transcribed from extracted RNA served as the sequencing template. Profiled with immunoSEQ multiplex PCR; TCRdb holds only in-frame clones, not every one. Of some 200,000 clones in the sample, 50% to 70% were seen once. Lesional scalp tissue (obtained by punch biopsy) and peripheral blood were collected from alopecia areata patients. V and J are TRBV30 and TRBJ1-4, with 10 positions matching TRBD1. The clonotype originates from a human donor with alopecia areata. This specimen consisted of CD4+ T cells sorted from blood, obtained at week 0. The CDR3 region is CAWRVTGGDEKLFF. The CDR3 bases are TGTGCCTGGAGGGTGACAGGGGGCGACGAAAAACTGTTTTTT.